This TCR beta chain was captured by sequencing in a study of blood T cell repertoires in COVID-19. The V gene lost 2 bases and the J gene lost 6 bases, with 17 bases spanning the gap. This CDR3 has 16 amino acids. CDR1 and CDR2 from the germline V gene are MNHNS and SASEGT. This clone is a singleton in its sample. Measured with immunoSEQ multiplex PCR; TCRdb has only the in-frame clones, and not every one. The sample consists of about 410,000 clones, about 91% of them appearing once. The receptor's source is a woman in her thirties or forties with COVID-19, enrolled during active disease. This rearrangement joins TRBV6-1 to TRBJ1-5; D not certain. Sample: peripheral blood. In nucleotides, the CDR3 is TGTGCCAGCAGTGAATTAATCAGACTGGGAGGTCAGCCCCAGCATTTT. It yields the protein CASSELIRLGGQPQHF.